This is a list of T cell receptor beta chains from one sample in a study of cytomegalovirus exposure and HLA in healthy donors. Sequenced by immunoSEQ multiplex PCR; TCRdb stores in-frame clones only, minus some. The sample contains about 120,000 clones, over 70% of which appear only once. The sample consisted of PBMCs. The receptors were sampled from a man aged 18 to 30 in good health and CMV-seropositive. Both conserved end residues are part of each CDR3. A D gene is named only where the DNA matches it firmly. The listing skips clone size in some rows; elsewhere it reads once, few, many or a size class.

D: .
size: few
V: TRBV7-9
J: TRBJ2-5
DNA: TGTGCCAGCAGGGGGGGGCTGGGAGAGACCCAGTACTTC
CDR3: CASRGGLGETQYF

D: .
size: .
V: TRBV15
J: TRBJ2-2
DNA: TGTGCCACCAGCAGAGATGCCGTTGCGGCCTATGCCGGGGAGCTGTTTTTT
CDR3: CATSRDAVAAYAGELFF

D: .
size: .
V: TRBV12-5
J: TRBJ2-5
DNA: TGTGCTAGTGGTTTGGATAAGACCCAGTACTTC
CDR3: CASGLDKTQYF

D: .
size: .
V: TRBV21-1
J: TRBJ2-5
DNA: TGTGCCAGCAGCAATCTCGGGCGGGGGCGCCAAGAGACCCAGTACTTC
CDR3: CASSNLGRGRQETQYF

D: .
size: .
V: TRBV29-1
J: TRBJ1-2
DNA: TGCAGCGGTACAGGGTCGAACTATGGCTACACCTTC
CDR3: CSGTGSNYGYTF

D: .
size: .
V: TRBV6-1
J: TRBJ1-2
DNA: TGTGCCAGCAGTGAGTCAGTCGGGGGGAACTATGGCTACACCTTC
CDR3: CASSESVGGNYGYTF

D: .
size: .
V: TRBV30
J: TRBJ1-6
DNA: TGTGCCCGAGACGGTCGGGGTCGGCCCCTCCACTTT
CDR3: CARDGRGRPLHF

D: TRBD2
size: .
V: TRBV15
J: TRBJ2-2
DNA: TGTGCCGCGACTAGCGGGGAAACCACCGGGGAGCTGTTTTTT
CDR3: CAATSGETTGELFF

D: .
size: .
V: TRBV30
J: TRBJ1-4
DNA: TGTGCCTGGAGTGTACTGACAAGTAATGAAAAACTGTTTTTT
CDR3: CAWSVLTSNEKLFF

D: .
size: .
V: TRBV12-5
J: TRBJ1-5
DNA: TGTGCTAGTGGCTTCGGACAGATGAGTCAGCCCCAGCATTTT
CDR3: CASGFGQMSQPQHF

D: .
size: once
V: TRBV5-5
J: TRBJ2-7
DNA: TGTGCCAGCAGCCATCAGGTCATCGACTACGAGCAGTACTTC
CDR3: CASSHQVIDYEQYF

D: .
size: .
V: TRBV7-6
J: TRBJ1-4
DNA: TGTGCCAGCAGCCCCAGGAAAGGAGGTGCAACTAATGAAAAACTGTTTTTT
CDR3: CASSPRKGGATNEKLFF

D: TRBD1
size: .
V: TRBV7-2
J: TRBJ2-7
DNA: TGTGCCAGCAGCTTAGGACAGGGTGCCTACGAGCAGTACTTC
CDR3: CASSLGQGAYEQYF

D: TRBD2
size: .
V: TRBV7-8
J: TRBJ2-1
DNA: TGTGCCAGCAGCTTAGGGGGACTAGCGGGGAATTGGTACAATGAGCAGTTCTTC
CDR3: CASSLGGLAGNWYNEQFF

D: .
size: .
V: TRBV4-2
J: TRBJ1-1
DNA: TGTGCCAGCAGCCAGGGCCGGAACACTGAAGCTTTCTTT
CDR3: CASSQGRNTEAFF

D: .
size: .
V: TRBV9
J: TRBJ1-4
DNA: TGTGCCAGCAGCGTAGTATGTCAGGTCGGACCCTCGCAAGGGGGAAAACTGTTTTTT
CDR3: CASSVVCQVGPSQGGKLFF

D: .
size: .
V: TRBV5-1
J: TRBJ2-5
DNA: TGCGCCAGCAGCTTGGGACAGATCCCGGAGACCCAGTACTTC
CDR3: CASSLGQIPETQYF

D: .
size: .
V: TRBV7-2
J: TRBJ1-5
DNA: TGTGCCAGCAGCTTACAGGGCAGACTCAATCAGCCCCAGCATTTT
CDR3: CASSLQGRLNQPQHF

D: .
size: few
V: TRBV27
J: TRBJ1-1
DNA: TGTGCCAGCAGTTTCTCTGCAGATGAAGCTTTCTTT
CDR3: CASSFSADEAFF

D: .
size: .
V: TRBV27
J: TRBJ2-3
DNA: TGTGCCAGCAGTTTTCGGGGAATTACAGATACGCAGTATTTT
CDR3: CASSFRGITDTQYF

D: TRBD2
size: .
V: TRBV5-1
J: TRBJ2-2
DNA: TGCGCCAGCAGTCAAACTAGCGGGGGGACCGGGGAGCTGTTTTTT
CDR3: CASSQTSGGTGELFF

D: TRBD2
size: once
V: TRBV4-3
J: TRBJ2-7
DNA: TGCGCCAGCAGCCAAGCGCCTAGCGGGGGGAGCTCCTACGAGCAGTACTTC
CDR3: CASSQAPSGGSSYEQYF

D: TRBD2
size: .
V: TRBV7-8
J: TRBJ2-7
DNA: TGTGCCAGCAGTCCTAGGACTAGCGGGGGACTAGGTCTCATCTACGAGCAGTACTTC
CDR3: CASSPRTSGGLGLIYEQYF

D: .
size: .
V: TRBV10-3
J: TRBJ2-7
DNA: TGTGCCATCAGTGAACGCAGGGCCTACGAGCAGTACTTC
CDR3: CAISERRAYEQYF

D: .
size: .
V: TRBV7-2
J: TRBJ1-3
DNA: TGTGCCAGCAGCTTAGTTCCAGGGGTACTCTCTGGAAACACCATATATTTT
CDR3: CASSLVPGVLSGNTIYF

D: TRBD1
size: .
V: TRBV5-6
J: TRBJ2-7
DNA: TGTGCCAGCAGCTACGACAGGGCCTACGAGCAGTACTTC
CDR3: CASSYDRAYEQYF

D: TRBD2
size: .
V: TRBV6-5
J: TRBJ2-5
DNA: TGTGCCAGCAGTTACCTGCCGACTAGCGCTGGGGAGACCCAGTACTTC
CDR3: CASSYLPTSAGETQYF

D: TRBD1
size: .
V: TRBV6-5
J: TRBJ2-1
DNA: TGTGCCAGCAGTGGGACAGGGCCCTCCTACAATGAGCAGTTCTTC
CDR3: CASSGTGPSYNEQFF

D: .
size: .
V: TRBV9
J: TRBJ2-5
DNA: TGTGCCAGCAGCCCCTACGCACTTAGCTCTCGCCGTGAAGAGACCCAGTACTTC
CDR3: CASSPYALSSRREETQYF

D: .
size: .
V: TRBV21-1
J: TRBJ2-3
DNA: TGTGCCAGCCCGCGTGCAACAGGGGAGTCTAGCACAGATACGCAGTATTTT
CDR3: CASPRATGESSTDTQYF

D: TRBD1
size: once
V: TRBV30
J: TRBJ1-2
DNA: TGTGCCTGGAGCCACCCCGGGGACAGATCTCGGCGGGGCTACACCTTC
CDR3: CAWSHPGDRSRRGYTF

D: TRBD1
size: .
V: TRBV27
J: TRBJ1-2
DNA: TGTGCCAGCAGTCCTACCCCGACAGGGGCGAACTATGGCTACACCTTC
CDR3: CASSPTPTGANYGYTF

D: .
size: .
V: TRBV6-6
J: TRBJ2-7
DNA: TGTGCCAGCAGTTATGGCAAGGGGGGGACTAACTACGAGCAGTACTTC
CDR3: CASSYGKGGTNYEQYF

D: TRBD1
size: .
V: TRBV6-6
J: TRBJ1-6
DNA: TGTGCCAGCAGTTACTCGACAGGGCAGGGATCACCCCTCCACTTT
CDR3: CASSYSTGQGSPLHF

D: .
size: few
V: TRBV18
J: TRBJ2-1
DNA: TGTGCCAGCTCGTCACTAGGCTCCTACAATGAGCAGTTCTTC
CDR3: CASSSLGSYNEQFF

D: .
size: .
V: TRBV9
J: TRBJ1-5
DNA: TGTGCCAGCAGCGTAGGGGCCAGCTATCAGCCCCAGCATTTT
CDR3: CASSVGASYQPQHF

D: TRBD1
size: .
V: TRBV6-1
J: TRBJ1-2
DNA: TGTGCCAGCAGTGAAGTACAGGGGAATCGACGCTACACCTTC
CDR3: CASSEVQGNRRYTF

D: .
size: .
V: TRBV6-1
J: TRBJ2-3
DNA: TGTGCCAGCAGTGAAGCGCGGGACAGCTACACAGATACGCAGTATTTT
CDR3: CASSEARDSYTDTQYF

D: .
size: .
V: TRBV30
J: TRBJ1-6
DNA: TGTGCCTGGACCCCCGGGGTCGTGGAATCACCCCTCCACTTT
CDR3: CAWTPGVVESPLHF

D: TRBD1
size: .
V: TRBV29-1
J: TRBJ1-2
DNA: TGCAGCGTTGAAGGGGCGACAACCGGGACAGGCCTCGGCTACACCTTC
CDR3: CSVEGATTGTGLGYTF